One and the same sample provided the 6 T cell receptor beta chains below, sequenced in a study of blood T cell repertoires in COVID-19. Method: immunoSEQ multiplex PCR; TCRdb's copy keeps in-frame clones and lacks some. This table has over 150,000 clones, roughly 84% appearing once. The material sequenced was peripheral blood. Every receptor here comes from a woman aged 60 to 75 with COVID-19, enrolled during active disease.

V usage is TRBV11-3 and J usage is TRBJ1-1; possibly TRBD1 for D (5 bases). The ends were cut back, 8 bases at V and 1 base at J, with 8 bases in the middle. The CDR3 runs 12 residues. CDR1 and CDR2 (germline): SGHNT, YENEEA. Here the CDR3 reads CASQGSNTEAFF. CDR3 nucleotides: TGTGCCAGCCAGGGCTCGAACACTGAAGCTTTCTTT.

This clone was detected once. This chain uses TRBV10-1 with TRBJ2-2; no definite D call. Trimming pared 5 bases from V and 8 bases from J, leaving 15 bases between. CDR1 WNHNN and CDR2 SYGVQD come from the germline V gene (reference sequence). The CDR3 runs 14 residues. CDR3 sequence: CASSSRIPEGELFF. CDR3 DNA sequence: TGCGCCAGCAGTTCTAGGATCCCAGAGGGGGAGCTGTTTTTT.

This clone was counted only a few times. V gene TRBV10-1 combines with J gene TRBJ2-3; D not certain. Germline assignment: CDR1 WNHNN and CDR2 SYGVQD (reference sequence). The CDR3 covers 12 residues. V was pared by 5 bases and J by 0 bases, with 3 bases between. CDR3 protein: CASSTSTDTQYF. CDR3 nucleotide sequence: TGCGCCAGCAGTACAAGCACAGATACGCAGTATTTT.

The chain recombines TRBV4-2 with TRBJ1-2, with TRBD1 matching over 9 bases. CDR1 and CDR2 (germline): LGHNA, YNFKEQ. The CDR3 spans 16 residues. J gave up 8 bases and V 0 bases, and 10 bases lay outside the gene matches. The CDR3 loop reads CASSQEGDRVREGYTF. CDR3 in DNA: TGTGCCAGCAGCCAAGAAGGGGACAGGGTGAGAGAAGGCTACACCTTC.

The genes are TRBV12-3 or TRBV12-4 and TRBJ1-2, with D uncertain. V was cut by 6 bases and J by 8 bases, with 13 bases left in between. CDR3 length: 12 amino acids. The CDR3 sequence: CASSPRLGGYTF. The DNA of the CDR3 is TGTGCCAGCAGCCCAAGGTTGGGCGGCTACACCTTC.

The chain is built from TRBV5-4 and TRBJ2-7; 7 nucleotides match TRBD1. Losses at the gene ends were 4 bases for V and 2 bases for J; bases not matched to a gene: 9. Germline loops: CDR1 SGHNT, CDR2 YYREEE (reference sequence). CDR3 length equals 15 residues. DNA for the CDR3: TGTGCCAGCAGCCCCCCAGGGGGAACTACCTACGAGCAGTACTTC. Translated, it gives CASSPPGGTTYEQYF.